One sample yielded the 5 T cell receptor beta chains listed below, sequenced in a study of blood T cell repertoires in COVID-19. Sequencing used immunoSEQ multiplex PCR; TCRdb keeps in-frame clones, though not all of them. The sample has nearly 90,000 clones, roughly 91% seen once. Sample: peripheral blood. The receptors here all came from a man between 18 and 29 years old with COVID-19, enrolled during active disease.

The chain employs TRBV19 and TRBJ1-5, with D possibly being TRBD1 (6 bases). The germline CDR1 and CDR2 sequences are LNHDA and SQIVND (reference sequence). CDR3 length: 13 residues. V was pared by 7 bases and J by 7 bases, with 14 bases between. The CDR3 DNA is TGTGCCAGTACCTTCCGGGGGGGCCAGCCCCAGCATTTT. This encodes CASTFRGGQPQHF.

This chain links TRBV6-5 with TRBJ2-5, with D possibly matching TRBD1 (5 bases). Trimming stripped 0 bases from V and 5 bases from J, with 16 bases between. CDR1 MNHEY and CDR2 SVGAGI come from the germline V gene. The CDR3 sequence is 16 residues long. CDR3 residues: CASSYSGQGRGETQYF. CDR3 bases: TGTGCCAGCAGTTACTCTGGGCAGGGTAGAGGCGAGACCCAGTACTTC.

This chain uses TRBV6-5 with TRBJ1-5; possible D gene TRBD1, 6 bases. Germline CDR1 and CDR2: MNHEY and SVGAGI. The CDR3 is 13 residues long. V gave up 8 bases and J gave up 5 bases, with 13 bases separating them. The CDR3 loop is CASSDRSDQPQHF. The CDR3 DNA reads TGTGCCAGCTCCGACAGGTCGGATCAGCCCCAGCATTTT.

V and J are TRBV4-3 and TRBJ1-2; weak D call: TRBD1 (6 bases). The CDR3 runs 15 residues. In germline, CDR1 is LGHNA, CDR2 YSLEER. V was trimmed by 0 bases and J by 12 bases, leaving 20 bases between them. CDR3 bases: TGCGCCAGCAGCCAAGATCGGGGGGGCCTGGACGTTCACACCTTC. Amino acid sequence: CASSQDRGGLDVHTF.

The chain is built from TRBV4-2 and TRBJ1-3, with D uncertain. CDR1 and CDR2 (germline): LGHNA, YNFKEQ. V lost 1 base to trimming and J lost 0 bases, with 13 bases between them. The CDR3 sequence is 17 residues long. The CDR3 coding sequence is TGTGCCAGCAGCCAAGTGCTTCCCCGGGGCTCTGGAAACACCATATATTTT. The encoded protein is CASSQVLPRGSGNTIYF.